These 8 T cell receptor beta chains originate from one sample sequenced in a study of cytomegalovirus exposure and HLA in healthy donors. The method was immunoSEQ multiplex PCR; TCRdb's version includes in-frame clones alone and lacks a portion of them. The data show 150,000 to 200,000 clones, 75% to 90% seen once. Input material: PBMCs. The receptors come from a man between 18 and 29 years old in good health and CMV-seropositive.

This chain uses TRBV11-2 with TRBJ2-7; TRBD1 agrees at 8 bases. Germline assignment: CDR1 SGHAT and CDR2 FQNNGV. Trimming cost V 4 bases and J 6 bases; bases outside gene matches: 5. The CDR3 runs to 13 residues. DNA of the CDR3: TGTGCCAGCAGCTATCGGACAGGGAGCGAGCAGTACTTC. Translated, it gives CASSYRTGSEQYF. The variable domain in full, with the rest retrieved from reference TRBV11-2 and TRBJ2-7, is EAGVAQSPRYKIIEKRQSVAFWCNPISGHATLYWYQQILGQGPKLLIQFQNNGVVDDSQLPKDRFSAERLKGVDSTLKIQPAKLEDSAVYLCASSYRTGSEQYFGPGTRLTVT.

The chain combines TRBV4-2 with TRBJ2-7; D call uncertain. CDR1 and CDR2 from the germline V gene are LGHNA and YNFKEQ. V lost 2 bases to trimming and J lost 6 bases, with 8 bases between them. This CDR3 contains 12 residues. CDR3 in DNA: TGTGCCAGCAGCCAACCTTCCCCCGAGCAGTACTTC. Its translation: CASSQPSPEQYF.

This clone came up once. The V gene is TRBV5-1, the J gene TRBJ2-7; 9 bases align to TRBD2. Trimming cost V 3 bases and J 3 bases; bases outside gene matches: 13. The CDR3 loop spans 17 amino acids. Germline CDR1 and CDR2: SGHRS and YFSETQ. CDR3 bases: TGCGCCAGCAGCTCATATCTCCTAGCGGGACCCAGCTACGAGCAGTACTTC. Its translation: CASSSYLLAGPSYEQYF.

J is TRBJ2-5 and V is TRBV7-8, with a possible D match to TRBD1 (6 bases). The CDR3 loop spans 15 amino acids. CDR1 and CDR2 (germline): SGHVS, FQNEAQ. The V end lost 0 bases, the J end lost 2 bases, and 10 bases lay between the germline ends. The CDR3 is CASSLAGTIQETQYF. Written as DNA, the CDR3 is TGTGCCAGCAGCTTAGCGGGGACAATACAAGAGACCCAGTACTTC.

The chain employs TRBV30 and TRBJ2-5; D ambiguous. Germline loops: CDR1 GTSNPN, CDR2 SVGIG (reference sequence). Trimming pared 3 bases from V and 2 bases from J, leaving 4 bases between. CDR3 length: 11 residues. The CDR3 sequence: CAWSPQETQYF. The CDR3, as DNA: TGTGCCTGGAGCCCACAAGAGACCCAGTACTTC.

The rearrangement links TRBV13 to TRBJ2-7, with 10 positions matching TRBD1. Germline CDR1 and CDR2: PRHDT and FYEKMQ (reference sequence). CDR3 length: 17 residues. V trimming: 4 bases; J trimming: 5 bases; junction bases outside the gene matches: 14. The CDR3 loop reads CASSSTPGQGSSNEQYF. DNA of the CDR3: TGTGCCAGCAGCTCGACCCCGGGACAGGGGAGCAGCAACGAGCAGTACTTC.

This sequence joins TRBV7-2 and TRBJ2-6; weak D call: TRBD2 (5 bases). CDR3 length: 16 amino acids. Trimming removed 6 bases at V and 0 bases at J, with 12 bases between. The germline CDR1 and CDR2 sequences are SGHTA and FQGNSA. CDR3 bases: TGTGCCAGCAGGGTGGGAGTCTCCTCTGGGGCCAACGTCCTGACTTTC. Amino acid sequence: CASRVGVSSGANVLTF.

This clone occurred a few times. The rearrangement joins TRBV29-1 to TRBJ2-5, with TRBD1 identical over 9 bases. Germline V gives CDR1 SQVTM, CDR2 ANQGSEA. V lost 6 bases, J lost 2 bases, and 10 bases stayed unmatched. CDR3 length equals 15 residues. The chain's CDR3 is CSVGTGLGSQETQYF. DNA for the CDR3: TGCAGCGTCGGGACAGGGTTGGGTTCACAAGAGACCCAGTACTTC. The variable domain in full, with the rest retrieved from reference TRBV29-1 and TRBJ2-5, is SAVISQKPSRDICQRGTSLTIQCQVDSQVTMMFWYRQQPGQSLTLIATANQGSEATYESGFVIDKFPISRPNLTFSTLTVSNMSPEDSSIYLCSVGTGLGSQETQYFGPGTRLLVL.